The 32 T cell receptor beta chains given below trace back to one sample, sequenced in a study of cytomegalovirus exposure and HLA in healthy donors. A multiplex PCR was run with 60 Vbeta primers and 13 Jbeta primers. Measured with immunoSEQ multiplex PCR; TCRdb has only the in-frame clones, and not every one. Its table lists tens of thousands of clones. Sequences were obtained from PBMCs. These receptors originate from a human donor in good health.

The chain links TRBV5-4 to TRBJ2-5; a weak D match, TRBD1 (6 bases). The V end lost 4 bases, the J end lost 0 bases, and 10 bases lay between the germline ends. Germline V gene data show CDR1 as SGHNT and CDR2 as YYREEE (reference sequence). CDR3 length equals 14 residues. CDR3 DNA: TGTGCCAGCAGCCCGGGACATAACCAAGAGACCCAGTACTTC. This gives the protein CASSPGHNQETQYF.

Regarding this clone: The junction departs from the called germline gene at one end, perhaps through a read error. V is TRBV5-6 and J is TRBJ1-6; D is perhaps TRBD1 (5 bases). Germline lookup yields CDR1 SGHDT and CDR2 YYEEEE. CDR3 length: 14 amino acids. The CDR3 protein is CASSLAGINSPLPF. DNA for the CDR3: TGTGCCAGCAGCTTGGCAGGGATTAATTCACCCCTCCCCTTT.

This chain joins TRBV30 and TRBJ1-1; possibly TRBD1 for D (6 bases). The CDR3 runs to 13 residues. Per germline, CDR1 GTSNPN and CDR2 SVGIG (reference sequence). The V end was cut by 5 bases, the J end by 2 bases, with 12 bases between. CDR3 DNA sequence: TGTGCCTGGGGGCAGGGGACCAACACTGAAGCTTTCTTT. Translating gives CAWGQGTNTEAFF.

V gene TRBV5-1 combines with J gene TRBJ1-3; 9 bases are a match to TRBD1. CDR3 length: 17 amino acids. Germline CDR1 SGHRS, CDR2 YFSETQ. With V trimmed by 0 bases and J by 0 bases, 4 bases remained unmatched. The CDR3 sequence is CASSLEGQGNSGNTIYF. The CDR3 DNA reads as TGCGCCAGCAGCTTGGAGGGACAGGGTAACTCTGGAAACACCATATATTTT.

This rearrangement joins TRBV30 to TRBJ1-1; D call uncertain. The germline V and J ends were trimmed by 2 bases and 10 bases, with 23 bases remaining between them. Germline V gene sequence: CDR1 GTSNPN, CDR2 SVGIG (reference sequence). CDR3 length: 15 residues. The CDR3 DNA sequence: TGTGCCTGGAGTCTAGGGAATAGCGGTTTTAATGGAGCTTTCTTT. Translated, it gives CAWSLGNSGFNGAFF.

The chain carries TRBV2 and TRBJ1-3, with a tentative D call TRBD1 (6 bases). The CDR3 consists of 13 residues. The V end was cut by 5 bases, the J end by 7 bases, with 12 bases between. Germline CDR1 SNHLY, CDR2 FYNNEI. The CDR3 DNA is TGTGCCAGCAGTCCCCTCCAGGGGAACACCATATATTTT. This translates into CASSPLQGNTIYF.

The chain has TRBV2 and TRBJ1-5, with 7 bases matching TRBD1. The CDR3 sequence is 15 residues long. CDR1 and CDR2 from the germline V gene are SNHLY and FYNNEI. Trimming removed 2 bases from V and 7 bases from J; junction bases left unmatched: 8. The CDR3 bases are TGTGCCAGCAGTGAAACAGGGGCGCTCCCCCAGCCCCAGCATTTT. It yields the protein CASSETGALPQPQHF.

The J gene is TRBJ1-1, the V gene TRBV28; no firm D call. CDR3 length: 11 amino acids. Trimming took 3 bases from V and 5 from J, leaving 4 bases between them. CDR1 and CDR2 (germline): MDHEN, SYDVKM. CDR3 region: CASSFSTEAFF. CDR3 DNA sequence: TGTGCCAGCAGTTTTAGTACTGAAGCTTTCTTT.

V usage is TRBV29-1 and J usage is TRBJ2-2; 8 bases are shared with TRBD1. Per germline, CDR1 SQVTM and CDR2 ANQGSEA. This CDR3 comprises 16 residues. Germline trimming cut 5 bases from V and 1 base from J; bases unmatched to any gene: 9. The CDR3 nucleotides are TGCAGCGTTCCTGGACAGGGTGGGCGGAACACCGGGGAGCTGTTTTTT. It codes for CSVPGQGGRNTGELFF.

Comment on this clone: Germline and junction disagree at one end, which may indicate a read error. Additional DNA sequences in this sample encode the identical CDR3. The J gene is TRBJ1-6, the V gene TRBV27, with D uncertain. The CDR3 is 15 amino acids. The V gene's germline CDR1 is MNHEY and CDR2 SMNVEV (reference sequence). CDR3 amino acids: CASSLYRGNNSPLHF. CDR3 coding DNA: TGTGCCAGCAGTTTATATAGAGGGAATAATTCACCCCTACACTTT.

The rearrangement joins TRBV5-8 to TRBJ1-2; 7 bases fit TRBD1. From germline, CDR1 is SGHTS and CDR2 YDEGEE. The CDR3 totals 16 residues. J was trimmed by 0 bases and V by 4 bases; bases with no gene match: 9. Here the CDR3 DNA reads TGTGCCAGCAGCCCGTGGGTCGGACAGGCTAACTATGGCTACACCTTC. It specifies CASSPWVGQANYGYTF.

This rearrangement joins TRBV9 to TRBJ1-5; no clear D. The CDR3 is 14 amino acids. Germline V lookup: CDR1 SGDLS, CDR2 YYNGEE. The germline V and J ends were trimmed by 0 bases and 4 bases, with 8 bases remaining between them. CDR3 in DNA: TGTGCCAGCAGCGTAGGAGGGTTTAATCAGCCCCAGCATTTT. Protein sequence: CASSVGGFNQPQHF. Full variable domain (outside the CDR3, taken from reference TRBV9 and TRBJ1-5): DSGVTQTPKHLITATGQRVTLRCSPRSGDLSVYWYQQSLDQGLQFLIQYYNGEERAKGNILERFSAQQFPDLHSELNLSSLELGDSALYFCASSVGGFNQPQHFGDGTRLSIL.

This chain joins TRBV6-6 and TRBJ1-2; tentatively, D is TRBD1 (6 bases). The CDR3 consists of 12 residues. V was cut by 7 bases and J by 6 bases, with 12 bases left in between. Germline V gene sequence: CDR1 MNHNY, CDR2 SVGAGI (reference sequence). The CDR3 sequence: CASNKAGDGYTF. The CDR3 DNA sequence: TGTGCCAGCAATAAGGCAGGGGATGGCTACACCTTC.

V is TRBV5-8 and J is TRBJ2-7, with 9 bases matching TRBD1. From germline, CDR1 is SGHTS and CDR2 YDEGEE. With 4 bases clipped from V and 1 base from J, the junction kept 3 bases outside the gene matches. This CDR3 has 14 amino acids. CDR3 region: CASSAGTGSYEQYF. CDR3 coding DNA: TGTGCCAGCAGCGCCGGGACAGGGTCCTACGAGCAGTACTTC.

The chain recombines TRBV7-9 with TRBJ1-4; the D is unclear. Germline V CDR1 and CDR2: SEHNR, FQNEAQ (reference sequence). Trimming removed 5 bases at V and 0 bases at J, with 13 bases between. The CDR3 consists of 16 residues. The CDR3 coding sequence is TGTGCCAGCAGCCCTGGCGCGGCTGCAACTAATGAAAAACTGTTTTTT. Its protein product is CASSPGAAATNEKLFF.

The rearrangement links TRBV7-3 to TRBJ1-1; the D gene is possibly TRBD1 (6 bases). CDR3 size: 14 residues. Deletions cut 4 bases from V and 4 bases from J, with 13 bases between. Germline V gene data show CDR1 as SGHTA and CDR2 as FQGTGA. The CDR3 bases are TGTGCCAGCAGCTCCCCAGGGGATAGCACTGAAGCTTTCTTT. This codes for CASSSPGDSTEAFF.

The chain joins TRBV19 to TRBJ2-3, with a weak D call TRBD1 (5 bases). Germline V gives CDR1 LNHDA, CDR2 SQIVND (reference sequence). With 1 base removed from V and 2 bases from J, the gap between germline ends came to 13 bases. The CDR3 consists of 16 residues. This CDR3 is CASSIVGRANTDTQYF. In DNA, the CDR3 is TGTGCCAGTAGTATAGTAGGCAGGGCAAACACAGATACGCAGTATTTT.

As DNA, the CDR3 is TGCGCCAGCAGCCAAGAATCAGCTAACTATGGCTACACCTTC. Encoded protein: CASSQESANYGYTF. The chain links TRBV5-1 to TRBJ1-2; unclear D gene. V lost 4 bases, J lost 0 bases, and 10 bases lay in between. There are 14 residues in the CDR3. Germline loops: CDR1 SGHRS, CDR2 YFSETQ.

V gene TRBV7-9 combines with J gene TRBJ2-1; 11 nucleotides agree with TRBD2. The CDR3 has 16 residues. Trimming at V came to 0 bases and at J to 4 bases, leaving 2 bases not matched to a gene. Germline CDR1 reads SEHNR; CDR2 reads FQNEAQ (reference sequence). CDR3 sequence: CASSLAVAGGYNEQFF. The CDR3 DNA sequence: TGTGCCAGCAGCTTAGCGGTAGCGGGGGGGTACAATGAGCAGTTCTTC.

CDR3 bases: TGTGCCAGCAGCCAGATACAGGGAACTGGAAACACCATATATTTT. This encodes CASSQIQGTGNTIYF. The genes are TRBV9 and TRBJ1-3, with TRBD1 as a possible D gene (6 bases). This CDR3 comprises 15 residues. Germline loops: CDR1 SGDLS, CDR2 YYNGEE. Trimming pared 4 bases from V and 2 bases from J, leaving 13 bases between.

The CDR3 region has the DNA TGCGCCAGCAGCTTGAATGACGGAGTAGCCAAAAACATTCAGTACTTC. Translating it yields CASSLNDGVAKNIQYF. This chain uses TRBV5-1 with TRBJ2-4; D not resolved. Germline CDR1 reads SGHRS; CDR2 reads YFSETQ. Trimming pared 1 base from V and 0 bases from J, leaving 11 bases between. CDR3 length: 16 residues.

This sequence joins TRBV5-1 and TRBJ1-1, with 7 bases matching TRBD1. The CDR3 totals 12 residues. Trimming removed 4 bases from V and 11 bases from J; junction bases left unmatched: 8. Germline V gene data show CDR1 as SGHRS and CDR2 as YFSETQ. The chain's CDR3 is CASSQDRDRAFF. DNA for the CDR3: TGCGCCAGCAGCCAAGACAGGGATCGTGCTTTCTTT.

This chain links TRBV6-5 with TRBJ1-3, with 8 bases that match TRBD1. Germline CDR1 is MNHEY and CDR2 is SVGAGI. The CDR3 covers 15 residues. The trim removed 5 bases at V and 3 bases at J, leaving 6 bases unmatched. In DNA form, the CDR3 reads TGTGCCAGCAGTCTTCAGGGGGCGAGTGGAAACACCATATATTTT. This sequence encodes CASSLQGASGNTIYF.

This chain links TRBV5-4 with TRBJ2-4; tentatively, D is TRBD2 (6 bases). Trimming removed 4 bases at V and 6 bases at J, with 17 bases between. This CDR3 is built from 15 residues. From germline, CDR1 is SGHNT and CDR2 YYREEE (reference sequence). In DNA form, the CDR3 reads TGTGCCAGCAGCGCACCTGGGACTGGCTCAAACATTCAGTACTTC. This translates into CASSAPGTGSNIQYF.

This chain uses TRBV29-1 with TRBJ2-5; D not certain. Trimming cost V 6 bases and J 5 bases, with 13 bases left between them. The CDR3 covers 12 residues. Germline CDR1 and CDR2: SQVTM and ANQGSEA. The CDR3 is CSVANTRETQYF. The CDR3 bases are TGCAGCGTGGCTAACACCAGGGAGACCCAGTACTTC.

The V call is TRBV7-9, the J call TRBJ2-2, with D possibly being TRBD1 (6 bases). V lost 4 bases and J 4 bases, leaving 10 bases between the germline ends. This CDR3 is built from 14 residues. Per the germline V gene, CDR1 is SEHNR and CDR2 is FQNEAQ (reference sequence). Here the CDR3 DNA reads TGTGCCAGCAGCTCGACAGGTTTCACCGGGGAGCTGTTTTTT. Its translation: CASSSTGFTGELFF. The entire variable domain, with the rest obtained from reference TRBV7-9 and TRBJ2-2, is as follows: DTGVSQNPRHKITKRGQNVTFRCDPISEHNRLYWYRQTLGQGPEFLTYFQNEAQLEKSRLLSDRFSAERPKGSFSTLEIQRTEQGDSAMYLCASSSTGFTGELFFGEGSRLTVL.

The J gene is TRBJ2-7, the V gene TRBV11-3; D is ambiguous. Trimming took off 2 bases at V and 5 bases at J, with 7 bases between the two ends. Germline V gene data show CDR1 as SGHNT and CDR2 as YENEEA. The CDR3 is made up of 12 amino acids. Here the CDR3 DNA reads TGTGCCAGCAGCTTAAAGAGCGACGAGCAGTACTTC. As protein: CASSLKSDEQYF.

The chain has TRBV18 and TRBJ1-3; TRBD1 aligns across 7 bases. The length of the CDR3 is 15 residues. With V trimmed by 3 bases and J by 4 bases, 6 bases remained unmatched. Germline assignment: CDR1 KGHSH and CDR2 LQKENI. This CDR3 reads CASSPDRIKGNTIYF. CDR3 bases: TGTGCCAGCTCACCGGACAGGATAAAGGGAAACACCATATATTTT.

The V call is TRBV7-2, the J call TRBJ2-7, with 10 bases identical to TRBD1. This CDR3 is 15 amino acids long. V shed 5 bases and J 1 base; nucleotides not matched to a gene: 5. Germline values: CDR1 SGHTA, CDR2 FQGNSA. As DNA, the CDR3 is TGTGCCAGCAGCGGGGGACAGGGGTCATCCTACGAGCAGTACTTC. It yields the protein CASSGGQGSSYEQYF.

The rearrangement joins TRBV4-1 to TRBJ1-6; unclear D gene. CDR3 length equals 16 residues. Per germline, CDR1 MGHRA and CDR2 YSYEKL. Trimming left V 1 base short and J 7 bases short, with 14 bases between. CDR3 bases: TGCGCCAGCAGCCAAGCCCGAGCCATTAGAAATTCACCCCTCCACTTT. This codes for CASSQARAIRNSPLHF.

The V gene is TRBV5-1, the J gene TRBJ2-6, with 7 nucleotides matching TRBD1. CDR1 is SGHRS and CDR2 is YFSETQ in the germline V gene. The CDR3 covers 18 residues. J lost 1 base, V lost 0 bases, and 7 bases had no gene match. CDR3 DNA sequence: TGCGCCAGCAGCTTGGTTACAGGGGTAGTATCTGGGGCCAACGTCCTGACTTTC. Amino acid sequence: CASSLVTGVVSGANVLTF.

In regard to this clone: Other DNA sequences from this sample encode an identical CDR3 as well. The genes are TRBV5-1 and TRBJ1-6; no clear D. Germline values: CDR1 SGHRS, CDR2 YFSETQ. V lost 0 bases, J lost 7 bases, and 11 bases lay in between. The CDR3 length is 15 residues. CDR3 amino acids: CASSLEEAWNSPLHF. CDR3 nucleotide sequence: TGCGCCAGCAGCTTGGAGGAGGCATGGAATTCACCCCTCCACTTT.